The 13 T cell receptor beta chains presented below share a single source sample, sequenced in a study of blood T cell repertoires in COVID-19. Sequencing used immunoSEQ multiplex PCR; TCRdb keeps in-frame clones, though not all of them. The sample carries some 70,000 clones, about 87% recorded once. The sample consisted of peripheral blood. The receptors were sampled from a man between 45 and 60 years old with active COVID-19.

V is TRBV19 and J is TRBJ1-5, with 7 bases fitting TRBD1. Per the germline V gene, CDR1 is LNHDA and CDR2 is SQIVND (reference sequence). The CDR3 length is 15 residues. The ends lost 5 bases at V and 9 bases at J; junction bases unmatched: 13. The CDR3 loop reads CASSVFTGVPWPQHF. The CDR3 bases are TGTGCCAGTAGTGTCTTTACAGGGGTACCTTGGCCCCAGCATTTT.

This sequence joins TRBV15 and TRBJ1-2; perhaps TRBD1 as D (6 bases). Germline CDR1 is LNHNV and CDR2 is YYDKDF (reference sequence). Trimming shortened V by 0 bases and J by 2 bases, and 28 bases separated the two germline ends. The length of the CDR3 is 21 residues. Here the CDR3 reads CATSRDRRGASRDPHNYGYTF. CDR3 DNA sequence: TGTGCCACCAGCAGAGATCGGCGGGGGGCGTCCCGCGATCCCCACAACTATGGCTACACCTTC.

V usage is TRBV9 and J usage is TRBJ1-6; D is possibly TRBD1 (6 bases). This CDR3 region has 17 residues. From germline, CDR1 is SGDLS and CDR2 YYNGEE. The V and J ends lost 2 bases and 1 base respectively, with 13 bases between them. The CDR3 spells CASSVFNRASYNSPLHF. The CDR3 nucleotides are TGTGCCAGCAGCGTTTTTAACAGGGCTTCCTATAATTCACCCCTCCACTTT.

This rearrangement joins TRBV27 to TRBJ2-3; no clear D. Trimming removed 7 bases at V and 2 bases at J, with 10 bases between. The CDR3 loop spans 13 amino acids. Germline CDR1 MNHEY, CDR2 SMNVEV (reference sequence). For the CDR3, the DNA is TGTGCCAGCACCAGGCGTCCCACAGATACGCAGTATTTT. Protein sequence: CASTRRPTDTQYF.

V is TRBV20-1 and J is TRBJ2-1; 9 bases map to TRBD1. Germline-derived CDR1 and CDR2 are DFQATT and SNEGSKA (reference sequence). CDR3 length: 14 residues. Trimming at V came to 3 bases and at J to 6 bases, leaving 6 bases not matched to a gene. The CDR3 DNA follows: TGCAGTGCTAGTCGACAGGGGGTTGTCAATGAGCAGTTCTTC. Protein sequence: CSASRQGVVNEQFF.

This clone has more than one count but fewer than ten. The rearrangement uses TRBV4-3 and TRBJ2-7, with 14 bases fitting TRBD2. CDR3 length: 20 amino acids. Germline CDR1 LGHNA, CDR2 YSLEER. V lost 4 bases, J lost 7 bases, and 21 bases stayed unmatched. The CDR3: CASSRTKTGPGLAGDLEQYF. The CDR3 nucleotides read TGCGCCAGCAGCCGCACGAAGACAGGGCCGGGACTAGCGGGGGATCTGGAGCAGTACTTC.

The V and J genes are TRBV27 and TRBJ2-1; no firm D call. The length of the CDR3 is 14 residues. V lost 6 bases and J 0 bases, leaving 9 bases between the germline ends. Germline V gene sequence: CDR1 MNHEY, CDR2 SMNVEV (reference sequence). CDR3 sequence (DNA): TGTGCCAGCAGCCCGGAGAGCTCCTACAATGAGCAGTTCTTC. Translation: CASSPESSYNEQFF.

The chain joins TRBV18 to TRBJ1-4; perhaps TRBD1 as D (5 bases). CDR3 length equals 15 residues. V lost 0 bases, J lost 7 bases, and 12 bases lay in between. Germline values: CDR1 KGHSH, CDR2 LQKENI. CDR3 in DNA: TGTGCCAGCTCACCACCCTCAGGGTTAAGTGAAAAACTGTTTTTT. Amino acid sequence: CASSPPSGLSEKLFF.

The V call is TRBV5-6, the J call TRBJ2-7; 7 bases align to TRBD1. Germline V gene data show CDR1 as SGHDT and CDR2 as YYEEEE. V lost 4 bases and J lost 2; bases outside the gene matches: 9. The CDR3 has 15 amino acids. In DNA, the CDR3 is TGTGCCAGCAGCACTGGCGGCAGGGGGACCTACGAGCAGTACTTC. Translation gives CASSTGGRGTYEQYF.

This clone was recorded once. The chain has TRBV30 and TRBJ2-7; the match to TRBD2 covers 9 bases. This CDR3 region has 15 residues. The germline gives CDR1 GTSNPN, CDR2 SVGIG (reference sequence). J was trimmed by 0 bases and V by 4 bases; bases with no gene match: 7. CDR3: CAWILKREDSYEQYF. CDR3 nucleotides: TGTGCCTGGATCTTGAAGCGGGAGGACTCCTACGAGCAGTACTTC.

This clone has only one observation. The chain couples TRBV2 to TRBJ2-1; a weak D match, TRBD2 (6 bases). Trimming shortened V by 2 bases and J by 10 bases, and 15 bases separated the two germline ends. Germline CDR1 and CDR2: SNHLY and FYNNEI. This CDR3 has 14 residues. CDR3 loop: CASSEWDWRDEQFF. CDR3 nucleotide sequence: TGTGCCAGCAGTGAATGGGATTGGCGGGACGAGCAGTTCTTC.

In its sample, this clone was seen a few times. The chain is built from TRBV4-1 and TRBJ2-2; a weak D match, TRBD2 (6 bases). The CDR3 totals 17 residues. The germline gives CDR1 MGHRA, CDR2 YSYEKL. Trimming took off 2 bases at V and 4 bases at J, with 17 bases between the two ends. The CDR3 sequence: CASSQSALREVTGELFF. CDR3 nucleotides: TGCGCCAGCAGCCAATCCGCGTTGAGGGAGGTCACCGGGGAGCTGTTTTTT.

This chain joins TRBV28 and TRBJ1-5; D might be TRBD1 (5 bases). Trimming removed 6 bases at V and 0 bases at J, with 15 bases between. The CDR3 consists of 16 residues. Germline V CDR1 and CDR2: MDHEN, SYDVKM. CDR3 bases: TGTGCCAGCAGCCCCCGGGACTTTTATAGCAATCAGCCCCAGCATTTT. Translation gives CASSPRDFYSNQPQHF.